The TCR beta chain described here comes from a study of regulatory T cells in long-lasting Graves disease. To make TCR beta libraries, researchers used iRepertoire HTBI primers and Arm-PCR of CDR3 regions. TCRdb recomputed calls from the multiplex PCR reads with MiXCR, one row per CDR3 protein. The sample has roughly 530,000 distinct CDR3 sequences; 15% to 20% are singletons. The V segment lost 6 bases and the J segment 6 bases; nucleotides outside the gene matches: 8. The CDR3 totals 15 residues. The germline V gene has CDR1 LNHDA and CDR2 SQIVND (reference sequence). The time point was: newly diagnosed GD, antithyroid drugs for less than 3 months. The TCR library was made from RNA extracted from PBMCs. A further study also used this sample, focusing on T cells in Graves' hyperthyroidism and ophthalmopathy.

The rearrangement joins TRBV19 to TRBJ1-5; 10 nucleotides match TRBD1. The receptor comes from a woman aged 35 to 59 with Graves disease. The sequences come from peripheral blood mononuclear cells (PBMCs), collected at new diagnosis, from a patient treated with antithyroid drugs. The CDR3 here is CASSIGTGAGQPQHF. CDR3 nucleotides: TGTGCCAGTAGCATCGGGACAGGGGCGGGTCAGCCCCAGCATTTT.